This T cell receptor beta chain was recorded in a study of response to subunit inactivated influenza vaccine. TCRdb re-called the RT-PCR reads with MiXCR, one entry per CDR3 protein. The sample gives 650,000 to 700,000 distinct CDR3 sequences, 15% to 17% of which show up once; 11% is in the top ten. Germline V CDR1 and CDR2: SGHRS, YFSETQ. Trimming pared 4 bases from V and 1 base from J, leaving 9 bases between. The CDR3 is made up of 13 amino acids. The TCR was taken from a man aged 45-65 years who received an inactivated influenza vaccine. J is TRBJ2-7 and V is TRBV5-1, with D hard to call. Specimen: PBMCs from blood, collected about 13 days after vaccination. CDR3 in amino acids: CASSQAQSYEQYF. The CDR3 nucleotides are TGCGCCAGCAGCCAGGCGCAGTCCTACGAGCAGTACTTC. Based on the CDR3 plus reference TRBV5-1 and TRBJ2-7, the full variable domain is KAGVTQTPRYLIKTRGQQVTLSCSPISGHRSVSWYQQTPGQGLQFLFEYFSETQRNKGNFPGRFSGRQFSNSRSEMNVSTLELGDSALYLCASSQAQSYEQYFGPGTRLTVT.